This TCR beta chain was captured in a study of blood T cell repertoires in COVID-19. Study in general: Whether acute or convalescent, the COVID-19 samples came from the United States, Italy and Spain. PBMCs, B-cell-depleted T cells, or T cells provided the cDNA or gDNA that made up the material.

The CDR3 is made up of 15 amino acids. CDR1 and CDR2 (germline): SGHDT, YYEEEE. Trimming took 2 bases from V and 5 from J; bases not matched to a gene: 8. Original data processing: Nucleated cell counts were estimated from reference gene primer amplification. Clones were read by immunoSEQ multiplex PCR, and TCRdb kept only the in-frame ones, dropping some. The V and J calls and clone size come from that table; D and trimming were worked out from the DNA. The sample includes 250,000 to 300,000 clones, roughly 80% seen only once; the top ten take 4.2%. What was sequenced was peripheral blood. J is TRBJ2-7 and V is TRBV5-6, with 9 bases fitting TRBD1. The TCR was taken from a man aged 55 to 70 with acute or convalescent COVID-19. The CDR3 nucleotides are TGTGCCAGCAGCTTTCTCGACAGGGGGTTGAACGAGCAGTACTTC. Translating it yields CASSFLDRGLNEQYF.